This T cell receptor beta chain was identified during a study of OX40 agonist ivuxolimab in advanced cancers. Clones were sequenced by immunoSEQ multiplex PCR, and TCRdb holds only the in-frame ones, with some missing. The table shows more than 30,000 clones, with roughly three quarters occurring only once. Regarding the study as a whole: Expansion of clones was among the lowest in partial responders at 0.1-3.0 mg/kg.

V lost 5 bases to trimming and J lost 4 bases; unmatched junction nucleotides: 8. The CDR3 length is 16 residues. From germline, CDR1 is SEHNR and CDR2 FQNEAQ (reference sequence). With respect to this clone: Its antigen is unidentified.

The chain joins TRBV7-9 to TRBJ2-3; TRBD2 matches 11 bases. The sample consisted of CD4+ or CD8+ T cells sorted from blood, taken in a trial of the OX40 agonist ivuxolimab. This TCR was sampled from an adult with an advanced solid tumor such as melanoma, head and neck, liver or kidney cancer. CDR3 bases: TGTGCCAGCAGCCCTCGACTAGCGGGGACCCCAGATACGCAGTATTTT. It translates to CASSPRLAGTPDTQYF.